The clone carrying this T cell receptor (beta chain) has a single count. These data belong to a study of blood T cell repertoires in COVID-19. With 2 bases removed from V and 7 bases from J, the gap between germline ends came to 12 bases. Germline CDR1 and CDR2: SGHTA and FQGNSA. This CDR3 is 13 amino acids long. Produced via immunoSEQ multiplex PCR; TCRdb's table is partial and in-frame only. The top ten hold roughly 1.5% of the sample, which has 55,000 to 80,000 clones, roughly 88% seen once. This clonotype was sampled from a human donor in a cohort sampled during active COVID-19. The chain combines TRBV7-2 with TRBJ2-7; D unresolved. Specimen: peripheral blood. CDR3 residues: CASSLSPTVEQYF. The DNA for the CDR3 is TGTGCCAGCAGCTTAAGCCCCACCGTGGAGCAGTACTTC.